This T cell receptor (beta chain) stems from a study of spatial heterogeneity in lung cancer. Described time point: sample taken at primary tumor resection. The sequenced material consisted of unsorted whole RNA from tumor, nontumor lung or frozen PBMC. This clonotype has just a few counts. From the 5' RACE reads, TCRdb called clonotypes with MiXCR, one entry per CDR3 protein. Of over 45,000 distinct CDR3 sequences listed, approximately 5.7% are singletons. The V end lost 4 bases, the J end lost 1 base, and 7 bases lay between the germline ends. Germline CDR1 is SQVTM and CDR2 is ANQGSEA. The CDR3 is 12 amino acids.

The TCR was taken from a male donor with early-stage non-small cell lung cancer. This specimen consisted of PBMCs, obtained at surgery. V usage is TRBV29-1 and J usage is TRBJ1-1; D is possibly TRBD1 (5 bases). DNA for the CDR3: TGCAGCGTTGGACAGAAGAACACTGAAGCTTTCTTT. This translates into CSVGQKNTEAFF.